The 11 T cell receptor beta chains below come from one sample, sequenced in a study of T cell repertoires in cytomegalovirus infection. TCRdb re-called the reads through MiXCR, storing one row per CDR3 protein. The sample has around 550,000 distinct CDR3 sequences; around 27% are singletons. Source material: PBMCs. All receptors derive from a human donor in good health (CMV status not recorded). Some clones in this sample may be carry-over from other donors' samples.

This clonotype was picked up a small number of times. The chain carries TRBV6-2 or TRBV6-3 and TRBJ2-7, with D tentatively TRBD1 (6 bases). Germline-derived CDR1 and CDR2 are MNHEY and SVGEGT. The CDR3 length is 15 residues. Deletions cut 6 bases from V and 3 bases from J, with 18 bases between. The CDR3 coding sequence is TGTGCCAGCAGCTACAACCGGGACACTTTCTACGAGCAGTACGTC. Protein: CASSYNRDTFYEQYV.

The chain is built from TRBV9 and TRBJ2-1; D might be TRBD2 (5 bases). This CDR3 contains 12 residues. V was clipped by 2 bases and J by 9 bases, with 9 bases between them. Germline CDR1 and CDR2: SGDLS and YYNGEE. As DNA, the CDR3 is TGTGCCAGCAGCGTTTTAGGGAGTGAGCAGTTCTTC. Amino acid sequence: CASSVLGSEQFF.

This clonotype appeared many times. The chain couples TRBV7-2 to TRBJ1-1; D might be TRBD1 (6 bases). Trimming stripped 5 bases from V and 6 bases from J, with 13 bases between. Looked up from germline, CDR1 is SGHTA and CDR2 is FQGNSA. This CDR3 comprises 13 residues. This chain's CDR3 is CASSITGMAEAFF. CDR3 in DNA: TGTGCCAGCAGCATCACAGGGATGGCTGAAGCTTTCTTT.

This chain uses TRBV11-3 with TRBJ2-1; a weak D match, TRBD1 (6 bases). V lost 1 base, J lost 3 bases, and 13 bases lay in between. The CDR3 loop spans 16 amino acids. The germline V gene has CDR1 SGHNT and CDR2 YENEEA. This chain's CDR3 is CASSLGGRGIYNEQFF. DNA of the CDR3: TGTGCCAGCAGCTTAGGGGGCAGGGGAATCTACAATGAGCAGTTCTTC.

The chain recombines TRBV6-5 with TRBJ1-5; D gene unclear. The CDR3 length is 15 residues. Germline CDR1 and CDR2: MNHEY and SVGAGI. Trimming removed 0 bases at V and 0 bases at J, with 6 bases between. The chain's CDR3 is CASSYSIPSNQPQHF. In DNA, the CDR3 is TGTGCCAGCAGTTACTCGATTCCTAGCAATCAGCCCCAGCATTTT.

The chain recombines TRBV19 with TRBJ1-6; a weak D match, TRBD1 (5 bases). The V and J ends lost 5 bases and 10 bases respectively, with 12 bases between them. This CDR3 has 13 amino acids. Germline CDR1 and CDR2: LNHDA and SQIVND (reference sequence). CDR3 protein: CASSETAGSPLHF. CDR3 in DNA: TGTGCCAGTAGTGAGACGGCAGGGTCACCCCTCCACTTT.

The chain joins TRBV29-1 to TRBJ2-1; TRBD2 matches 13 bases. The V and J ends lost 6 bases and 14 bases, in that order; junction bases with no gene match: 16. From germline, CDR1 is SQVTM and CDR2 ANQGSEA. CDR3 length equals 15 residues. DNA of the CDR3: TGCAGCGTGGCCCTTGGACTAGCGGGAGATTCGGTGGAGTTCTTC. Amino acid sequence: CSVALGLAGDSVEFF.

V is TRBV4-1 and J is TRBJ2-3; 11 nucleotides align to TRBD2. CDR3 length: 16 amino acids. The V and J ends lost 4 bases and 2 bases, in that order; junction bases with no gene match: 5. Germline V gives CDR1 MGHRA, CDR2 YSYEKL. The CDR3 sequence is CASSLTSGSATDTQYF. For the CDR3, the DNA is TGCGCCAGCAGCCTAACTAGCGGGAGTGCCACAGATACGCAGTATTTT.

This clonotype was found a few times. J is TRBJ1-5 and V is TRBV5-1; tentative D call: TRBD1 (5 bases). Trimming shortened V by 3 bases and J by 5 bases, and 9 bases separated the two germline ends. This CDR3 has 13 residues. Germline CDR1 reads SGHRS; CDR2 reads YFSETQ. The CDR3 nucleotides read TGCGCCAGCAGCTGGGGGGATGATCAGCCCCAGCATTTT. It yields the protein CASSWGDDQPQHF.

The chain employs TRBV5-6 and TRBJ1-2; 10 bases align to TRBD1. Per germline, CDR1 SGHDT and CDR2 YYEEEE. This CDR3 has 14 amino acids. With V trimmed by 3 bases and J by 6 bases, 5 bases remained unmatched. CDR3 in DNA: TGTGCCAGCAGCTACGGGGACAGGGGTAATGGCTACACCTTC. Translation: CASSYGDRGNGYTF.

The V and J genes are TRBV6-2 or TRBV6-3 and TRBJ1-1; D not resolved. The length of the CDR3 is 13 residues. Germline lookup yields CDR1 MNHEY and CDR2 SVGEGT. V lost 4 bases and J lost 11, with 17 bases in between. Here the CDR3 reads CASSSEQLILAFF. CDR3 nucleotide sequence: TGTGCCAGCAGTTCGGAACAGCTAATACTTGCTTTCTTT.